Detailed here is one T cell receptor beta chain. A much larger clone differs from this one at a single base, so this may be a read error. Both iRepertoire HTBI primers and Arm-PCR of CDR3 regions were used to build the TCR beta libraries. From the multiplex PCR reads, TCRdb called clonotypes with MiXCR, one entry per CDR3 protein. The table has 550,000 or so distinct CDR3 sequences, approximately 12% seen once. Germline assignment: CDR1 SGHAT and CDR2 FQNNGV. V lost 0 bases, J lost 11 bases, and 14 bases stayed unmatched. The CDR3 is 16 amino acids. The entry originates in a study of regulatory T cells in long-lasting Graves disease. As to time point: newly diagnosed GD, antithyroid drugs for less than 3 months. TCR sequences were obtained from RNA taken from PBMCs. The same specimen was also included in a second study, on T cells in Graves' hyperthyroidism and ophthalmopathy.

The sample in question was peripheral blood mononuclear cells (PBMCs), obtained at new diagnosis, from a patient treated with antithyroid drugs. The rearrangement links TRBV11-2 to TRBJ2-5; 8 bases fit TRBD2. The sequence derives from a woman in her 30s with Graves disease. CDR3 protein: CASSLDVAGYYNEQYF. The CDR3 region has the DNA TGTGCCAGCAGCTTAGATGTAGCGGGATACTACAATGAGCAGTACTTC.